This T cell receptor (beta chain) stems from a study of metastatic and nonmetastatic thyroid tumors. Study-level background: Repertoires from malignant and benign thyroid patients were compared across blood and tumor or nodule tissue.

A few counts support this clone. Trimming stripped 3 bases from V and 0 bases from J, with 9 bases between. CDR3 length equals 14 residues. No patient had received any treatment before thyroid surgery. TCRdb reassembled clones from the PCR reads with MiXCR. The data show some 19,000 clones, 15% to 17% seen once. Sequencing input: blood. J is TRBJ2-7 and V is TRBV12-3 or TRBV12-4; D not resolved. This TCR was sampled from a female donor with papillary thyroid cancer or a benign thyroid nodule (not recorded which). Some clones in this sample may be carry-over from other donors' samples. CDR3 nucleotides: TGTGCCAGCAGTTTGGATACAGACTCCTACGAGCAGTACTTC. Translating gives CASSLDTDSYEQYF.